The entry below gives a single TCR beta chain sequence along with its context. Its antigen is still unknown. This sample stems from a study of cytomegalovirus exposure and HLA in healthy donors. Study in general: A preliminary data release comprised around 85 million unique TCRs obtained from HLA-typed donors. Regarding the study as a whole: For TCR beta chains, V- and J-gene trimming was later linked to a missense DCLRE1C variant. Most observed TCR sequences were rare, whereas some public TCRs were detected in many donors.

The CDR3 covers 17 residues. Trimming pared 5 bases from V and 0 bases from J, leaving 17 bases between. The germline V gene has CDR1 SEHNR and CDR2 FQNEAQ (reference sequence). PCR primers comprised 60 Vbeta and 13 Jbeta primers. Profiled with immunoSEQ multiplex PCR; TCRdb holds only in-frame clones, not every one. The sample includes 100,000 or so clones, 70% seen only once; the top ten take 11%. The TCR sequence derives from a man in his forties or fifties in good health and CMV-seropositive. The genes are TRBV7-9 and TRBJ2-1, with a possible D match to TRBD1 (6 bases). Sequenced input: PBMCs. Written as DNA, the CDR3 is TGTGCCAGCAGCCCGCCCTCCGACAGGAGCTCCTACAATGAGCAGTTCTTC. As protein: CASSPPSDRSSYNEQFF.